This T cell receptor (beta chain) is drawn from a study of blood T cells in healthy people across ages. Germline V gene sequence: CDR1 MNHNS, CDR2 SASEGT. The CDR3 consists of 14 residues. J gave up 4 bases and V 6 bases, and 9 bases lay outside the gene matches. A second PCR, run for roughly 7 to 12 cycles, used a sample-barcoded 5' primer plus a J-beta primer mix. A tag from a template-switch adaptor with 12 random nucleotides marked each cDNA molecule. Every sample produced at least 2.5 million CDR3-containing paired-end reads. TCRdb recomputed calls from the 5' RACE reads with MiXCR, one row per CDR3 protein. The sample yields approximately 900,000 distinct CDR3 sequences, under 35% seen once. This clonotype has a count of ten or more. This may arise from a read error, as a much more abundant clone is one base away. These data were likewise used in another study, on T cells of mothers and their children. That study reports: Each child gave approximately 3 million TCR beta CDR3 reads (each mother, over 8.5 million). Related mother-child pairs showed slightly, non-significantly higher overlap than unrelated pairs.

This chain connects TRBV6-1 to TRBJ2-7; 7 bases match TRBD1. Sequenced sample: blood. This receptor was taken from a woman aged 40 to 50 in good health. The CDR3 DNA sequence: TGTGCCAGCAGGGACCGGACAGGAATTTACGAGCAGTACTTC. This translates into CASRDRTGIYEQYF.